This TCR beta chain is from a study of T cell responses to AZD1222 COVID-19 vaccine. Findings of the study overall: Spike-specific TCRs gained breadth and depth after people received two AZD1222 doses. Targets within unmutated variant regions were reportedly found for nearly half of spike-specific TCRs. CD4 TCRs covered the whole spike, strongest at regions 160-218 and 743-854. No day 14 peak samples; only post-peak repertoires were characterized.

V dropped 4 bases and J dropped 6; count of bases not matched to a gene: 9. Germline CDR1 reads SGHRS; CDR2 reads YFSETQ. This CDR3 spans 14 amino acids. The sample holds a few counts of this clone. Its antigen remains unidentified. Repertoires were generated with immunoSEQ multiplex PCR, while TCRdb's copy carries only in-frame clones and drops some. Of more than 150,000 clones detected, more than 75% appear once; the ten largest clones hold about 9.8%. Sequencing was performed on peripheral blood, taken 28 days after the second AZD1222 dose. This sequence was found in an adult who received the AZD1222 COVID-19 vaccine. This chain uses TRBV5-1 with TRBJ1-2; TRBD1 matches at 7 bases. The CDR3 sequence: CASSTGTAGDGYTF. Written as DNA, the CDR3 is TGCGCCAGCAGCACAGGGACAGCTGGGGATGGCTACACCTTC.